Below are 29 T cell receptor beta chains sequenced from a single sample in a study of prognosis after radiotherapy for stage I lung cancer. The study amplified the TCR beta CDR3 region from genomic DNA. This amplification was carried out by two rounds of multiplex PCR. Primers specific to each TRBV and TRBJ gene were used in first-round PCR. TCRdb fed the multiplex PCR reads into MiXCR, producing one record per CDR3 protein. Among about 35,000 distinct CDR3 sequences listed, 25% to 40% were seen once. The sequenced sample was PBMCs, obtained before or after stereotactic body radiation therapy (not recorded which). These receptors were obtained from a donor over 45 with non-small cell lung cancer.

Note on this clonotype: One end of the junction is discordant with germline, which a read error may explain. J is TRBJ1-2 and V is TRBV6-9; 10 nucleotides line up with TRBD1. Germline values: CDR1 MNHGY, CDR2 SVAAGI. There are 17 residues in the CDR3. The CDR3 here is CASSYITGQGVNYGYTF. The DNA for the CDR3 is TGTGCCAGTAGTTACATAACAGGACAGGGGGTAAACTATGGCTACACCTTC.

This clonotype was detected many times. V usage is TRBV2 and J usage is TRBJ2-3; weak D call: TRBD2 (6 bases). Trimming cost V 4 bases and J 2 bases, with 10 bases left between them. The CDR3 has 14 amino acids. The germline CDR1 and CDR2 sequences are SNHLY and FYNNEI. As DNA, the CDR3 is TGTGCCAGCAGTGTCCAGGACTACACAGATACGCAGTATTTT. Translation: CASSVQDYTDTQYF.

This clonotype was counted ten times or more. At one end the junction does not follow the germline gene, possibly because of a read error. This chain connects TRBV20-1 to TRBJ2-7; D may correspond to TRBD1 or TRBD2 (6 bases each). CDR1 is DFQATT, CDR2 SNEGSKA, per germline (reference sequence). This CDR3 has 13 residues. CDR3 sequence: CSASRGQAFKGGF. As DNA, the CDR3 is TGCAGTGCCTCCCGGGGGCAGGCCTTCAAGGGGGGCTTC.

In the case of this clonotype: This may stem from a read error, because a much larger clone lies one nucleotide away. This sequence joins TRBV7-2 and TRBJ1-4; 11 bases fit TRBD1. CDR3 size: 15 residues. V trimming: 7 bases; J trimming: 4 bases; junction bases outside the gene matches: 5. CDR1 SGHTA and CDR2 FQGNSA come from the germline V gene. CDR3 amino acids: CASTRDRGDNEKLFF. In nucleotides, the CDR3 is TGTGCCAGCACCCGGGACAGGGGGGATAATGAAAAACTGTTTTTT. The full variable domain, its missing parts supplied by reference TRBV7-2 and TRBJ1-4, is GAGVSQSPSNKVTEKGKDVELRCDPISGHTALYWYRQSLGQGLEFLIYFQGNSAPDKSGLPSDRFSAERTGGSVSTLTIQRTQQEDSAVYLCASTRDRGDNEKLFFGSGTQLSVL.

There are many counts of this clonotype. V gene TRBV7-8 combines with J gene TRBJ2-4; TRBD2 might be the D (5 bases). CDR1 and CDR2 (germline): SGHVS, FQNEAQ. This CDR3 region has 18 residues. Trimming removed 1 base from V and 1 base from J, with 17 bases in between. The CDR3 is CASSLGRPRRGAKNIQYF. The CDR3 coding sequence is TGTGCCAGCAGCTTAGGCAGACCCCGCCGAGGGGCCAAAAACATTCAGTACTTC.

This clonotype has at least ten counts. The V gene is TRBV3-1, the J gene TRBJ2-3; unclear D gene. V shed 2 bases and J shed 4 bases, with 10 bases lying between them. This CDR3 comprises 14 residues. Germline V gene data show CDR1 as LGHDT and CDR2 as YNNKEL (reference sequence). The CDR3 DNA follows: TGTGCCAGCAGCCAATCGCTCTCCCCAGATACGCAGTATTTT. Its protein is CASSQSLSPDTQYF.

This sequence joins TRBV6-1 and TRBJ1-5; D might be TRBD1 (5 bases). Trimming stripped 6 bases from V and 8 bases from J, with 20 bases between. Germline V gene lookup returns CDR1 MNHNS and CDR2 SASEGT. The CDR3 totals 15 residues. The CDR3 nucleotides read TGTGCCAGCAGCCTCCATCCGGGGGGAGGGGAGCCCCAGCATTTT. Amino acids: CASSLHPGGGEPQHF.

Remarks on this clonotype: At one of its ends the junction is not consistent with the germline gene, which may arise from a read error. The CDR3 DNA reads as TGTGCCTGGAGTGTACCCCTCATTGGTGCACTTGAGGCTCTCTTT. Its translation: CAWSVPLIGALEALF. The genes are TRBV30 and TRBJ1-6; D uncertain. The CDR3 runs 15 residues. Germline V gene sequence: CDR1 GTSNPN, CDR2 SVGIG (reference sequence).

In its sample, this clonotype was seen once. This chain uses TRBV6-1 with TRBJ2-7, with 11 bases lining up with TRBD1. The CDR3 sequence is 14 residues long. Germline CDR1 and CDR2: MNHNS and SASEGT. Trimming removed 6 bases from V and 7 bases from J; junction bases left unmatched: 8. CDR3 protein: CASRGTGGLMEQYF. The CDR3 region has the DNA TGTGCCAGCAGGGGGACAGGGGGTTTAATGGAGCAGTACTTC.

This clonotype was counted ten times or more. The chain recombines TRBV12-3 or TRBV12-4 with TRBJ2-5, with a tentative D call TRBD2 (6 bases). The CDR3 is made up of 16 amino acids. V lost 8 bases to trimming and J lost 2 bases, with 21 bases between them. The chain's CDR3 is CASSSWGRNSQETQYF. CDR3 nucleotides: TGTGCCAGCTCTTCATGGGGGAGGAATTCACAAGAGACCCAGTACTTC.

The V gene is TRBV11-2, the J gene TRBJ1-6; a possible D gene is TRBD1 (5 bases). CDR1 and CDR2 (germline): SGHAT, FQNNGV. The CDR3 runs 14 residues. V was clipped by 6 bases and J by 5 bases, with 11 bases between them. The CDR3 protein is CASRAGTHNSPLHF. DNA for the CDR3: TGTGCCAGCAGGGCGGGGACCCATAATTCACCCCTCCACTTT. Full variable domain (remainder filled in from reference TRBV11-2 and TRBJ1-6): EAGVAQSPRYKIIEKRQSVAFWCNPISGHATLYWYQQILGQGPKLLIQFQNNGVVDDSQLPKDRFSAERLKGVDSTLKIQPAKLEDSAVYLCASRAGTHNSPLHFGNGTRLTVT.

This clonotype was counted between two and nine times. V usage is TRBV7-2 and J usage is TRBJ2-5, with TRBD1 matching over 7 bases. Germline CDR1 reads SGHTA; CDR2 reads FQGNSA. The CDR3 contains 15 residues. V lost 5 bases and J lost 2; bases outside the gene matches: 8. The CDR3 DNA reads TGTGCCAGCAGCGCTAGACAGGGAATACAAGAGACCCAGTACTTC. It specifies CASSARQGIQETQYF.

This clonotype was counted many times. The chain employs TRBV7-9 and TRBJ2-1; D gene ambiguous. Germline V CDR1 and CDR2: SEHNR, FQNEAQ (reference sequence). Trimming removed 2 bases at V and 6 bases at J, with 8 bases between. This CDR3 is 13 amino acids long. As DNA, the CDR3 is TGTGCCAGCAGCTTACGAACACCCAATGAGCAGTTCTTC. It encodes CASSLRTPNEQFF.

The table lists this clonotype with many counts. The chain employs TRBV7-3 and TRBJ1-4; D gene unclear. The CDR3 contains 14 residues. Germline assignment: CDR1 SGHTA and CDR2 FQGTGA. Between the trimmed V and J ends, which lost 4 bases and 3 bases, there was a span of 9 bases. The CDR3 sequence is CASSSGGPNEKLFF. CDR3 sequence (DNA): TGTGCCAGCAGCTCAGGAGGACCTAATGAAAAACTGTTTTTT.

The sample holds many counts of this clonotype. The chain joins TRBV7-2 to TRBJ1-1; 7 nucleotides match TRBD1. Germline V gene sequence: CDR1 SGHTA, CDR2 FQGNSA. V shed 3 bases, J shed 4 bases, and the junction held 5 bases outside the gene matches. This CDR3 is built from 14 residues. CDR3 residues: CASSFRQGRTEAFF. In nucleotides, the CDR3 is TGTGCCAGCAGCTTTCGACAGGGACGCACTGAAGCTTTCTTT.

This clonotype was observed at least ten times. The rearrangement uses TRBV5-5 and TRBJ2-1; 11 positions match TRBD2. V was clipped by 0 bases and J by 7 bases; unmatched bases: 9. CDR3 length: 17 residues. Germline V CDR1 and CDR2: SGHKS, YYEKEE (reference sequence). CDR3 loop: CASSLVLSASGGNEQFF. In nucleotides, the CDR3 is TGTGCCAGCAGCTTGGTATTGTCGGCTAGCGGGGGGAATGAGCAGTTCTTC.

The chain links TRBV2 to TRBJ2-5; 7 bases line up with TRBD1. V trimming: 8 bases; J trimming: 7 bases; junction bases outside the gene matches: 10. The CDR3 contains 13 residues. In germline, CDR1 is SNHLY, CDR2 FYNNEI. CDR3 residues: CASLGTEVGTQYF. As DNA, the CDR3 is TGTGCCAGCCTCGGGACAGAGGTGGGGACCCAGTACTTC.

The table lists this clonotype with a few counts. A far larger clone is one nucleotide away, so this likely arose from a read error. The CDR3 loop reads CASSCGQTNTDTQYF. CDR3 in DNA: TGTGCCAGCAGTTGCGGGCAGACAAACACAGATACGCAGTATTTT. This rearrangement joins TRBV6-2 or TRBV6-3 to TRBJ2-3; TRBD2 is a possible D gene (5 bases). Germline V gene lookup returns CDR1 MNHEY and CDR2 SVGEGT. The CDR3 has 15 residues. The ends were cut back, 4 bases at V and 2 bases at J, with 13 bases in the middle.

This clonotype came up many times. V is TRBV25-1 and J is TRBJ2-1; 7 bases align to TRBD2. In germline, CDR1 is MGHDK, CDR2 SYGVNS. There are 15 residues in the CDR3. V trimming: 2 bases; J trimming: 5 bases; junction bases outside the gene matches: 6. The CDR3 here is CASSELEGRDNEQFF. The DNA of the CDR3 is TGTGCCAGCAGTGAACTGGAAGGGAGGGACAATGAGCAGTTCTTC. The full variable domain, its missing parts supplied by reference TRBV25-1 and TRBJ2-1, is EADIYQTPRYLVIGTGKKITLECSQTMGHDKMYWYQQDPGMELHLIHYSYGVNSTEKGDLSSESTVSRIRTEHFPLTLESARPSHTSQYLCASSELEGRDNEQFFGPGTRLTVL.

This clonotype was observed at least ten times. This chain uses TRBV7-9 with TRBJ2-6; TRBD1 matches 8 bases. The germline CDR1 and CDR2 sequences are SEHNR and FQNEAQ (reference sequence). The CDR3 is made up of 16 amino acids. V shed 5 bases, J shed 3 bases, and the junction held 6 bases outside the gene matches. CDR3 loop: CASSLTGAGGANVLTF. Here the CDR3 DNA reads TGTGCCAGCAGCCTGACAGGGGCGGGTGGGGCCAACGTCCTGACTTTC.

This clonotype was found many times. The chain uses TRBV6-1 and TRBJ1-1; 8 bases map to TRBD1. V was clipped by 3 bases and J by 1 base; unmatched bases: 1. The CDR3 totals 14 residues. The germline V gene has CDR1 MNHNS and CDR2 SASEGT. The CDR3 DNA sequence: TGTGCCAGCAGTGAGACAGGGGCGAACACTGAAGCTTTCTTT. It is translated as CASSETGANTEAFF.

The chain recombines TRBV6-1 with TRBJ2-5; D remains unclear. V shed 4 bases and J shed 8 bases, with 14 bases lying between them. The CDR3 sequence is 13 residues long. Germline CDR1 reads MNHNS; CDR2 reads SASEGT. As DNA, the CDR3 is TGTGCCAGCAGTGTACAGTGGGCCGACACCCAGTACTTC. Translation gives CASSVQWADTQYF.

This clonotype has a count of ten or more. The V gene is TRBV5-1, the J gene TRBJ2-2, with a tentative D call TRBD2 (5 bases). From germline, CDR1 is SGHRS and CDR2 YFSETQ. Deletions cut 4 bases from V and 4 bases from J, with 14 bases between. This CDR3 region has 15 residues. CDR3 nucleotides: TGCGCCAGCAGCATAACAGCGAGCGGCACCGGGGAGCTGTTTTTT. It specifies CASSITASGTGELFF. The complete variable domain, with remaining parts taken from reference TRBV5-1 and TRBJ2-2, reads KAGVTQTPRYLIKTRGQQVTLSCSPISGHRSVSWYQQTPGQGLQFLFEYFSETQRNKGNFPGRFSGRQFSNSRSEMNVSTLELGDSALYLCASSITASGTGELFFGEGSRLTVL.

On this clonotype: A far larger clone is just one base off, so this is likely a read error. The chain carries TRBV12-3 or TRBV12-4 and TRBJ2-6, with TRBD1 identical over 9 bases. The CDR3 runs 16 residues. Written as DNA, the CDR3 is TGTGCCAGCAGCTTAGGGGACAGGGTTGGGGCCAACGTCATGACTTTC. As protein: CASSLGDRVGANVMTF.

This clonotype occurred many times. The gene calls are TRBV2 and TRBJ1-5; the D gene is possibly TRBD1 (5 bases). The length of the CDR3 is 14 residues. The germline V and J ends were trimmed by 8 bases and 4 bases, with 15 bases remaining between them. Germline lookup yields CDR1 SNHLY and CDR2 FYNNEI. The CDR3 DNA reads TGTGCCAGCGAACAGGAAGTAGCAAATCAGCCCCAGCATTTT. This encodes CASEQEVANQPQHF. Looking up the rest from reference TRBV2 and TRBJ1-5 gives the full variable domain: EPEVTQTPSHQVTQMGQEVILRCVPISNHLYFYWYRQILGQKVEFLVSFYNNEISEKSEIFDDQFSVERPDGSNFTLKIRSTKLEDSAMYFCASEQEVANQPQHFGDGTRLSIL.

The chain joins TRBV28 to TRBJ1-2, with 9 nucleotides matching TRBD1. Germline V gene data show CDR1 as MDHEN and CDR2 as SYDVKM. After removal of 2 bases from V and 11 bases from J, the junction contained 6 bases not matched to a gene. CDR3 length: 13 residues. CDR3 bases: TGTGCCAGCAGTTTAGGGGACAGGGTGAAGTACACCTTC. This encodes CASSLGDRVKYTF.

This clonotype was recorded many times. The chain recombines TRBV6-1 with TRBJ1-3; D gene uncertain. V shed 6 bases and J shed 0 bases, with 9 bases lying between them. Germline loops: CDR1 MNHNS, CDR2 SASEGT. The length of the CDR3 is 14 residues. This chain's CDR3 is CASRNSFSGNTIYF. In DNA, the CDR3 is TGTGCCAGCAGGAACAGCTTCTCTGGAAACACCATATATTTT.

In its sample, this clonotype was seen many times. V usage is TRBV10-3 and J usage is TRBJ2-1; D may be TRBD2 (5 bases). The CDR3 spans 15 residues. CDR1 ENHRY and CDR2 SYGVKD come from the germline V gene. Trimming removed 3 bases at V and 1 base at J, with 10 bases between. CDR3 nucleotides: TGTGCCATCAGTGAACTAAGGAGGTCCTACAATGAGCAGTTCTTC. This codes for CAISELRRSYNEQFF.

In its sample, this clonotype was seen many times. The V and J genes are TRBV28 and TRBJ2-3; 12 nucleotides align to TRBD2. The germline V gene has CDR1 MDHEN and CDR2 SYDVKM. The CDR3 consists of 16 residues. Trimming took 5 bases from V and 5 from J; bases not matched to a gene: 8. The CDR3 nucleotides are TGTGCCAGCAGTCCTCTCCTAGCGGGGGGGAGAGATACGCAGTATTTT. Amino acid sequence: CASSPLLAGGRDTQYF.